The 4 T cell receptor beta chains below were found in one sample sequenced in a study of CD8+ T cells in alopecia areata. RNA was isolated and reverse transcribed to cDNA, the sequencing template. Sequenced by immunoSEQ multiplex PCR; TCRdb stores in-frame clones only, minus some. The top ten hold 3.5% to 5% of the sample, which has fewer than 250,000 clones, around three fifths seen once. The treatment: oral pan-JAK inhibitor, 5-10 mg twice daily. The specimen was CD4+ T cells sorted from blood, collected at week 4, from a patient treated with tofacitinib. These receptor sequences come from a human donor with alopecia areata.

CDR3 nucleotides: TGCAGCGTTCGCTCGACAGGGCCGAGCACCTTC. Its protein product is CSVRSTGPSTF. The chain joins TRBV29-1 to TRBJ1-2, with 7 bases lining up with TRBD1. V trimming: 5 bases; J trimming: 13 bases; junction bases outside the gene matches: 10. The CDR3 is 11 residues long. Germline V lookup: CDR1 SQVTM, CDR2 ANQGSEA. Complete variable domain (other parts from reference TRBV29-1 and TRBJ1-2): SAVISQKPSRDICQRGTSLTIQCQVDSQVTMMFWYRQQPGQSLTLIATANQGSEATYESGFVIDKFPISRPNLTFSTLTVSNMSPEDSSIYLCSVRSTGPSTFGSGTRLTVV.

V usage is TRBV5-1 and J usage is TRBJ1-2; D not resolved. Trimming shortened V by 6 bases and J by 4 bases, and 13 bases separated the two germline ends. Per the germline V gene, CDR1 is SGHRS and CDR2 is YFSETQ. This CDR3 has 13 residues. The CDR3 DNA reads TGCGCCAGCACCCCCCAGCCTCCCTATGGCTACACCTTC. This encodes CASTPQPPYGYTF.

This clone was counted a single time. The gene calls are TRBV2 and TRBJ2-5, with TRBD1 matching over 8 bases. Looked up from germline, CDR1 is SNHLY and CDR2 is FYNNEI. This CDR3 is 14 amino acids long. With V trimmed by 7 bases and J by 5 bases, 9 bases remained unmatched. CDR3 nucleotide sequence: TGTGCCAGCAACAAACAGGGGGTAGGGGAGACCCAGTACTTC. Translation: CASNKQGVGETQYF.

The genes are TRBV7-8 and TRBJ1-3; D not resolved. CDR3 size: 11 residues. The germline V gene has CDR1 SGHVS and CDR2 FQNEAQ. This chain's CDR3 is CPGSGLNTIYF. The CDR3 DNA reads as TGTCCCGGATCTGGCCTAAACACCATATATTTT.